A selection of T cell receptor beta chains follows, all from one sample in a study of beta chain features in type 1 diabetes. Clones were read by immunoSEQ multiplex PCR, and TCRdb kept only the in-frame ones, dropping some. Among some 700,000 clones, 13% were seen once, and the ten largest hold approximately 0.02%. The sequencing input was naive CD4+ T cells from blood. The receptors were gathered from a man aged 18 to 30 with type 1 diabetes. Both conserved end residues are part of each CDR3. Each record gives: J gene, D gene, V gene, clone size, CDR3 protein, CDR3 DNA. A D gene is named only where the DNA matches it firmly. Expanded clones are given a class, and other clones once, few, many or no size at all.

>TRBJ1-2|.|TRBV4-1|few
CASSQDQGRFRGYGYTF
TGCGCCAGCAGCCAAGATCAGGGGCGGTTCAGGGGCTATGGCTACACCTTC
>TRBJ2-3|TRBD2|TRBV2|.
CASSGPPRGATDTQYF
TGTGCCAGCAGTGGGCCGCCGCGGGGGGCTACAGATACGCAGTATTTT
>TRBJ1-1|.|TRBV7-9|few
CASRPGSQNTEAFF
TGTGCCAGCAGGCCCGGGTCCCAGAACACTGAAGCTTTCTTT
>TRBJ2-7|TRBD1|TRBV28|.
CASSTPGQGAYEQYF
TGTGCCAGCAGTACACCGGGACAGGGGGCCTACGAGCAGTACTTC
>TRBJ1-6|.|TRBV30|.
CAWRETGRSPLHF
TGTGCCTGGAGGGAAACAGGGCGCTCACCCCTCCACTTT
>TRBJ1-4|TRBD1|TRBV30|once
CAWSVGRTGVEKLFF
TGTGCCTGGAGTGTTGGCCGAACAGGGGTTGAAAAACTGTTTTTT
>TRBJ1-1|TRBD1|TRBV7-9|.
CASTPNTGTGDAFF
TGTGCCAGCACCCCTAACACCGGGACAGGCGACGCTTTCTTT
>TRBJ2-5|.|TRBV19|few
CASRKRLTGETQYF
TGTGCCAGTAGAAAGAGACTGACGGGAGAGACCCAGTACTTC
>TRBJ2-7|TRBD1|TRBV19|.
CASSNGQAITYEQYF
TGTGCCAGTAGTAACGGACAGGCGATAACCTACGAGCAGTACTTC
>TRBJ2-7|.|TRBV18|few
CASSPMTGSYEQYF
TGTGCCAGCTCACCAATGACAGGCTCCTACGAGCAGTACTTC
>TRBJ2-2|.|TRBV4-1|.
CASSRETFTGELFF
TGCGCCAGCAGCCGTGAGACTTTTACCGGGGAGCTGTTTTTT
>TRBJ1-6|.|TRBV7-9|few
CASSLVAGPNSPLHF
TGTGCCAGCAGCTTAGTCGCGGGCCCCAATTCACCCCTCCACTTT
>TRBJ2-1|TRBD2|TRBV10-3|.
CAITRLAGGEGNEQFF
TGTGCCATCACCCGTCTCGCGGGGGGCGAGGGCAATGAGCAGTTCTTC
>TRBJ1-2|TRBD1|TRBV6-1|.
CASREGQGDGYTF
TGTGCCAGCAGGGAGGGACAGGGGGATGGCTACACCTTC
>TRBJ2-1|.|TRBV30|.
CAWRTWQSYNEQFF
TGTGCCTGGAGGACGTGGCAGAGTTACAATGAGCAGTTCTTC
>TRBJ2-3|.|TRBV11-3|.
CASSSGGSTDTQYF
TGTGCCAGCAGCTCAGGCGGGAGCACAGATACGCAGTATTTT
>TRBJ1-1|TRBD1|TRBV6-1|.
CASSENQGVNTEAFF
TGTGCCAGCAGTGAAAATCAGGGGGTAAACACTGAAGCTTTCTTT
>TRBJ1-4|TRBD1|TRBV7-9|.
CASVQGAGNEKLFF
TGTGCCAGCGTCCAGGGGGCCGGTAATGAAAAACTGTTTTTT
>TRBJ2-1|.|TRBV10-3|few
CAMRTADYNEQFF
TGTGCCATGCGGACAGCCGACTACAATGAGCAGTTCTTC
>TRBJ1-6|.|TRBV28|.
CASRRGGTSPLHF
TGTGCCAGCAGGAGGGGGGGAACTTCACCCCTCCACTTT
>TRBJ2-3|.|TRBV28|few
CASSSAKAGTDTQYF
TGTGCCAGCAGTTCAGCCAAAGCGGGTACAGATACGCAGTATTTT
>TRBJ1-6|.|TRBV19|few
CASSRYESNSPLHF
TGTGCCAGTAGCCGGTATGAGAGTAATTCACCCCTCCACTTT
>TRBJ1-6|.|TRBV5-4|few
CASSLGSSYNSPLHF
TGTGCCAGCAGCTTGGGTAGCTCCTATAATTCACCCCTCCACTTT
>TRBJ2-3|.|TRBV30|.
CARKTGTDTQYF
TGTGCCCGTAAGACAGGCACAGATACGCAGTATTTT
>TRBJ2-1|.|TRBV19|.
CASSINHNEQFF
TGTGCCAGTAGTATCAACCACAATGAGCAGTTCTTC
>TRBJ2-7|.|TRBV30|few
CAWSRAPMGDEQYF
TGTGCCTGGAGCCGGGCCCCCATGGGGGACGAGCAGTACTTC
>TRBJ2-3|.|TRBV7-9|few
CASSSRGLSTDTQYF
TGTGCCAGCAGCTCTCGGGGGCTAAGCACAGATACGCAGTATTTT
>TRBJ2-7|.|TRBV7-9|.
CASSPQGGTYEQYF
TGTGCCAGCAGCCCCCAAGGGGGGACCTACGAGCAGTACTTC
>TRBJ2-4|TRBD1|TRBV5-1|few
CASSWGWDRMNENIQYF
TGCGCCAGCAGCTGGGGCTGGGACAGAATGAATGAGAACATTCAGTACTTC
>TRBJ1-2|.|TRBV5-4|.
CASSITGLYGYTF
TGTGCCAGCAGCATAACAGGTCTCTATGGCTACACCTTC
>TRBJ1-2|.|TRBV15|few
CATSRDGYGYTF
TGTGCCACCAGCAGGGACGGCTATGGCTACACCTTC
>TRBJ1-1|.|TRBV11-3|few
CASSPGGLENTEAFF
TGTGCCAGCAGCCCCGGTGGGCTGGAGAACACTGAAGCTTTCTTT
>TRBJ1-4|.|TRBV25-1|few
CASSDTRANNEKLFF
TGTGCCAGCAGTGATACCAGGGCCAACAATGAAAAACTGTTTTTT
>TRBJ2-3|.|TRBV11-2|few
CASSLMSHTDTQYF
TGTGCCAGCAGCTTAATGTCCCACACAGATACGCAGTATTTT
>TRBJ1-2|.|TRBV29-1|.
CSAGVIDYGYTF
TGCAGCGCAGGGGTTATAGACTATGGCTACACCTTC
>TRBJ1-1|.|TRBV18|.
CASSPRDGDEAFF
TGTGCCAGCTCACCCCGTGATGGGGATGAAGCTTTCTTT
>TRBJ1-1|TRBD1|TRBV6-1|.
CAGQGLTEAFF
TGTGCCGGACAGGGGCTCACTGAAGCTTTCTTT
>TRBJ2-3|TRBD1|TRBV18|.
CASSSGTEADTQYF
TGTGCCAGCTCCTCCGGGACAGAAGCAGATACGCAGTATTTT
>TRBJ2-5|TRBD1|TRBV30|few
CAWTQGRETQYF
TGTGCCTGGACACAGGGGCGGGAGACCCAGTACTTC
>TRBJ1-5|.|TRBV5-1|few
CASSFRGDQPQHF
TGCGCCAGCAGCTTTAGGGGTGATCAGCCCCAGCATTTT
>TRBJ2-7|TRBD1|TRBV6-5|.
CASSYSSGTGYEQYF
TGTGCCAGCAGTTACTCGAGCGGGACAGGGTACGAGCAGTACTTC
>TRBJ1-3|.|TRBV19|.
CASSVASGNTIYF
TGTGCCAGTAGTGTCGCTTCTGGAAACACCATATATTTT
>TRBJ1-5|.|TRBV19|few
CASRETAIWSNQPQHF
TGTGCCAGTAGGGAGACAGCAATTTGGAGCAATCAGCCCCAGCATTTT
>TRBJ1-1|.|TRBV14|few
CASSQGQVLMNTEAFF
TGTGCCAGCAGCCAAGGACAGGTTCTCATGAACACTGAAGCTTTCTTT